The 26 T cell receptor beta chains below come from one sample, sequenced in a study of T cell responses to AZD1222 COVID-19 vaccine. Repertoires were generated with immunoSEQ multiplex PCR, while TCRdb's copy carries only in-frame clones and drops some. Among approximately 110,000 clones listed, around 88% were seen once. The sequences come from peripheral blood, collected on day 0 of AZD1222 vaccination. The receptors were gathered from an adult in good health.

The chain recombines TRBV7-3 with TRBJ2-5, with 13 bases fitting TRBD2. Losses at the gene ends were 5 bases for V and 5 bases for J; bases not matched to a gene: 11. The CDR3 consists of 17 residues. Per the germline V gene, CDR1 is SGHTA and CDR2 is FQGTGA. The CDR3 is CASSSSGLAGRGETQYF. The DNA for the CDR3 is TGTGCCAGCAGCAGCTCGGGACTAGCGGGGCGAGGGGAGACCCAGTACTTC.

V usage is TRBV2 and J usage is TRBJ2-6, with TRBD1 as a possible D gene (6 bases). The CDR3 loop spans 15 amino acids. V shed 4 bases and J shed 0 bases, with 7 bases lying between them. CDR1 is SNHLY, CDR2 FYNNEI, per germline. The CDR3 DNA reads as TGTGCCAGCAGTGGACAGGACTCTGGGGCCAACGTCCTGACTTTC. Translating it yields CASSGQDSGANVLTF.

The J gene is TRBJ2-7, the V gene TRBV10-3; 14 bases map to TRBD2. J gave up 6 bases and V 6 bases, and 10 bases lay outside the gene matches. CDR1 and CDR2 from the germline V gene are ENHRY and SYGVKD. The CDR3 consists of 16 residues. In nucleotides, the CDR3 is TGTGCCATCAGCGTCAGGACTAGCGGGGGGTCTAGCGAGCAGTACTTC. Its translation: CAISVRTSGGSSEQYF.

This chain links TRBV3-1 (or the pseudogene TRBV3-2) with TRBJ2-3; 7 positions match TRBD2. There are 17 residues in the CDR3. The ends lost 0 bases at V and 2 bases at J; junction bases unmatched: 8. From germline, CDR1 is LGHDT and CDR2 YNNKEL (reference sequence). DNA of the CDR3: TGTGCCAGCAGCCAAGATATGCTAGCGGTCCTCACAGATACGCAGTATTTT. It codes for CASSQDMLAVLTDTQYF.

This chain's CDR3 is CASSQTDRGKYNSPLHF. The DNA for the CDR3 is TGTGCCAGCAGCCAAACGGACCGCGGAAAGTATAATTCACCCCTCCACTTT. This chain joins TRBV7-9 and TRBJ1-6, with D unclear. CDR3 length: 17 amino acids. CDR1 is SEHNR and CDR2 is FQNEAQ in the germline V gene (reference sequence). Trimming removed 5 bases from V and 4 bases from J, with 18 bases in between.

A few counts support this clone. The rearrangement uses TRBV5-1 and TRBJ2-7; D may be TRBD1 (6 bases). Trimming removed 5 bases at V and 3 bases at J, with 15 bases between. The CDR3 extends over 14 amino acids. The germline CDR1 and CDR2 sequences are SGHRS and YFSETQ. The CDR3 sequence: CASSSPGQIYEQYF. The CDR3 bases are TGCGCCAGCAGTTCTCCGGGACAAATCTACGAGCAGTACTTC.

V usage is TRBV2 and J usage is TRBJ2-5; 7 bases agree with TRBD2. Germline V gene data show CDR1 as SNHLY and CDR2 as FYNNEI. The CDR3 contains 15 residues. V lost 6 bases and J lost 4; bases outside the gene matches: 11. The CDR3, as DNA: TGTGCCAGCAGCCAGGGACCTCAGCGGGGAGAGACCCAGTACTTC. It translates to CASSQGPQRGETQYF.

A remark on this clone: The junction departs from the called germline gene at one end, perhaps through a read error. V and J are TRBV6-5 and TRBJ2-3, with TRBD1 identical over 8 bases. From germline, CDR1 is MNHEY and CDR2 SVGAGI. This CDR3 region has 14 residues. For the CDR3, the DNA is TGTGCCAGCAGTGACTCGACAGGGGCAGATACGCAGTATTTT. Translated, it gives CASSDSTGADTQYF.

The sample holds a few counts of this clone. The gene calls are TRBV9 and TRBJ1-2, with D perhaps matching TRBD1 (6 bases). CDR1 is SGDLS and CDR2 is YYNGEE in the germline V gene. The CDR3 loop spans 15 amino acids. The ends were cut back, 4 bases at V and 4 bases at J, with 17 bases in the middle. As DNA, the CDR3 is TGTGCCAGCAGCCCAGATCAGGGGCCGCTCTATGGCTACACCTTC. This codes for CASSPDQGPLYGYTF.

V usage is TRBV3-1 (or the pseudogene TRBV3-2) and J usage is TRBJ2-3; 10 nucleotides align to TRBD2. Losses at the gene ends were 1 base for V and 2 bases for J; bases not matched to a gene: 9. CDR3 length equals 18 residues. Germline V gene lookup returns CDR1 LGHDT and CDR2 YNNKEL (reference sequence). CDR3 nucleotides: TGTGCCAGCAGCCAAGCGACCCCACTAGCGGGGTTCACAGATACGCAGTATTTT. Its translation: CASSQATPLAGFTDTQYF.

This clone was seen a few times. The sample contains more than one DNA sequence encoding this CDR3. The CDR3: CASSELGNTIYF. CDR3 DNA sequence: TGTGCCAGCAGTGAGCTGGGAAACACCATATATTTT. V is TRBV2 and J is TRBJ1-3; D not resolved. This CDR3 region has 12 residues. From germline, CDR1 is SNHLY and CDR2 FYNNEI. V lost 3 bases and J lost 4, with 4 bases in between.

V and J are TRBV5-8 and TRBJ1-6; TRBD1 matches 7 bases. The trim removed 0 bases at V and 10 bases at J, leaving 4 bases unmatched. CDR3 length equals 14 residues. CDR1 and CDR2 from the germline V gene are SGHTS and YDEGEE. This CDR3 reads CASSLDRGNSPLHF. Written as DNA, the CDR3 is TGTGCCAGCAGCTTGGACAGGGGTAACTCACCCCTCCACTTT.

The J gene is TRBJ2-7, the V gene TRBV19, with D hard to call. This CDR3 spans 12 amino acids. Trimming took 5 bases from V and 0 from J, leaving 5 bases between them. Germline loops: CDR1 LNHDA, CDR2 SQIVND (reference sequence). In DNA form, the CDR3 reads TGTGCCAGTAGTCCAAGCTCCTACGAGCAGTACTTC. Residues: CASSPSSYEQYF.

The DNA for the CDR3 is TGTGCCAGCAGCCAAGTTAGAGAAGGAAACACCATATATTTT. It encodes CASSQVREGNTIYF. The chain couples TRBV4-2 to TRBJ1-3; D is undetermined. The CDR3 has 14 amino acids. Per the germline V gene, CDR1 is LGHNA and CDR2 is YNFKEQ. Trimming cost V 1 base and J 4 bases, with 8 bases left between them.

The CDR3 here is CASNTPGAASTDTQYF. The CDR3 DNA reads as TGTGCCAGTAATACCCCGGGGGCAGCATCCACAGATACGCAGTATTTT. The rearrangement uses TRBV19 and TRBJ2-3; D possibly matches TRBD1 or TRBD2 (6 bases each). The CDR3 consists of 16 residues. Germline V gives CDR1 LNHDA, CDR2 SQIVND (reference sequence). V lost 7 bases, J lost 2 bases, and 19 bases lay in between.

V is TRBV4-2 and J is TRBJ1-5; D ambiguous. V was trimmed by 0 bases and J by 2 bases, leaving 5 bases between them. Germline values: CDR1 LGHNA, CDR2 YNFKEQ. The CDR3 spans 14 residues. In DNA form, the CDR3 reads TGTGCCAGCAGCCAAGATTCAGGCAATCAGCCCCAGCATTTT. The encoded protein is CASSQDSGNQPQHF.

The chain links TRBV18 to TRBJ1-2; 9 bases are a match to TRBD1. Trimming at V came to 1 base and at J to 3 bases, leaving 9 bases not matched to a gene. This CDR3 is 17 amino acids long. Germline lookup yields CDR1 KGHSH and CDR2 LQKENI. The CDR3 loop reads CASSPQTRDREYYGYTF. CDR3 in DNA: TGTGCCAGCTCACCACAAACCCGGGACAGGGAGTACTATGGCTACACCTTC. Full variable domain (missing parts from reference TRBV18 and TRBJ1-2): NAGVMQNPRHLVRRRGQEARLRCSPMKGHSHVYWYRQLPEEGLKFMVYLQKENIIDESGMPKERFSAEFPKEGPSILRIQQVVRGDSAAYFCASSPQTRDREYYGYTFGSGTRLTVV.

The chain is built from TRBV10-2 and TRBJ1-5; perhaps TRBD1 as D (6 bases). CDR3 length: 13 residues. Trimming cost V 7 bases and J 4 bases, with 11 bases left between them. The germline V gene has CDR1 WSHSY and CDR2 SAAADI. The DNA of the CDR3 is TGCGCCAGCACCTTGGACAGTAATCAGCCCCAGCATTTT. Its translation: CASTLDSNQPQHF.

The chain joins TRBV10-3 to TRBJ1-2; the D is unclear. The ends were cut back, 3 bases at V and 4 bases at J, with 6 bases in the middle. This CDR3 comprises 12 residues. Germline V gene data show CDR1 as ENHRY and CDR2 as SYGVKD. The CDR3 here is CAISDPLYGYTF. The DNA of the CDR3 is TGTGCCATCAGTGACCCTCTCTATGGCTACACCTTC.

This clone appeared a single time. A read error may produce the germline difference seen at one junction end. The chain has TRBV23-1 and TRBJ1-2, with 10 bases identical to TRBD1. TRBV23-1 is classed as an ORF, of uncertain function. The CDR3 spans 15 residues. CDR3 in DNA: TGCGCTAGCAGTCGGGGGGACAGGGGCAACTATGGCTACACCTTC. Residues: CASSRGDRGNYGYTF.

This clone was counted a single time. The chain links TRBV27 to TRBJ2-7, with 11 positions matching TRBD1. Germline lookup yields CDR1 MNHEY and CDR2 SMNVEV (reference sequence). J lost 4 bases, V lost 6 bases, and 8 bases had no gene match. CDR3 length: 15 amino acids. The CDR3 DNA reads as TGTGCCAGCAGACGTACCGGGACAGGGGGGTACGAGCAGTACTTC. Translation: CASRRTGTGGYEQYF.

The chain carries TRBV4-1 and TRBJ1-5; the D is unclear. The germline gives CDR1 MGHRA, CDR2 YSYEKL. There are 15 residues in the CDR3. Trimming left V 0 bases short and J 9 bases short, with 15 bases between. CDR3 sequence (DNA): TGCGCCAGCAGCCAAGATCACGGGGTCGGGCGGCCCCAGCATTTT. It is translated as CASSQDHGVGRPQHF.

This sequence joins TRBV7-7 and TRBJ2-6; D might be TRBD1 (5 bases). With 2 bases removed from V and 1 base from J, the gap between germline ends came to 9 bases. This CDR3 contains 16 residues. In germline, CDR1 is SSHAT, CDR2 FNYEAQ (reference sequence). In DNA, the CDR3 is TGTGCCAGCAGCTTATCTGCAGGGTCTGGGGCCAACGTCCTGACTTTC. This gives the protein CASSLSAGSGANVLTF.

The chain recombines TRBV9 with TRBJ1-2; D possibly corresponds to TRBD1 (6 bases). Trimming shortened V by 3 bases and J by 1 base, and 19 bases separated the two germline ends. This CDR3 region has 17 residues. The germline CDR1 and CDR2 sequences are SGDLS and YYNGEE. Here the CDR3 reads CASSAGGAGNFNYGYTF. DNA of the CDR3: TGTGCCAGCAGCGCCGGGGGGGCAGGGAATTTTAACTATGGCTACACCTTC.

The rearrangement joins TRBV29-1 to TRBJ1-2; 7 positions match TRBD1. Losses at the gene ends were 5 bases for V and 7 bases for J; bases not matched to a gene: 7. The CDR3 runs 12 residues. Per the germline V gene, CDR1 is SQVTM and CDR2 is ANQGSEA. CDR3 amino acids: CSVTQGFLGYTF. DNA of the CDR3: TGCAGCGTTACACAGGGGTTCCTTGGCTACACCTTC.

V is TRBV7-2 and J is TRBJ2-2; 7 nucleotides align to TRBD2. CDR3 size: 16 residues. Looked up from germline, CDR1 is SGHTA and CDR2 is FQGNSA. With V trimmed by 1 base and J by 3 bases, 5 bases remained unmatched. This CDR3 is CASSLGLAEDTGELFF. CDR3 nucleotide sequence: TGTGCCAGCAGCTTAGGGCTAGCGGAGGACACCGGGGAGCTGTTTTTT.